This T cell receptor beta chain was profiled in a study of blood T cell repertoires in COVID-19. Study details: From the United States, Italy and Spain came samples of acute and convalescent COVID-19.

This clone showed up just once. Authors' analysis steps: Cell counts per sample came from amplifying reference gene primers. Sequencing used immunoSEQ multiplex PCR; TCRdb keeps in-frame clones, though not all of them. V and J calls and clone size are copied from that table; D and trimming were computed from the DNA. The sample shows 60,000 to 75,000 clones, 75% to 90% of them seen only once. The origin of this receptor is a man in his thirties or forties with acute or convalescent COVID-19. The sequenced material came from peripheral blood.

CDR3 coding DNA: TGTGCCAGCAGCTTAAAGTCCCGGGGCAATGAGCAGTTCTTC. Residues: CASSLKSRGNEQFF. The V and J genes are TRBV7-3 and TRBJ2-1, with a weak D call TRBD2 (5 bases). Deletions cut 1 base from V and 6 bases from J, with 10 bases between. Germline-derived CDR1 and CDR2 are SGHTA and FQGTGA. The CDR3 contains 14 residues. Together with reference TRBV7-3 and TRBJ2-1, the CDR3 gives the full variable domain: GAGVSQTPSNKVTEKGKYVELRCDPISGHTALYWYRQSLGQGPEFLIYFQGTGAADDSGLPNDRFFAVRPEGSVSTLKIQRTERGDSAVYLCASSLKSRGNEQFFGPGTRLTVL.